A selection of T cell receptor beta chains follows, all from one sample in a study of T cell responses to AZD1222 COVID-19 vaccine. The table came from immunoSEQ multiplex PCR; TCRdb's copy has only in-frame clones and leaves some out. Of 95,000 to 150,000 clones in the sample, less than 90% were seen once. Sample: peripheral blood, taken on day 0 of AZD1222 vaccination. Receptors originate from an adult in good health. Both conserved end residues are part of each CDR3. D genes are given only for firm matches. The size entry is marked missing in some rows and otherwise reads once, few, many or a size class.

CDR3aa: CASSLPPRGETQYF
CDR3nt: TGTGCCAGCAGTTTACCCCCGCGGGGGGAGACCCAGTACTTC
v_gene: TRBV27
abundance: once
j_gene: TRBJ2-5
d_gene: TRBD2

CDR3aa: CASSLSLGVARDQREQFF
CDR3nt: TGTGCCAGCAGTTTATCCCTGGGAGTCGCCAGGGACCAGCGGGAGCAGTTCTTC
v_gene: TRBV27
abundance: -
j_gene: TRBJ2-1
d_gene: -

CDR3aa: CASSFNKGAQETQYF
CDR3nt: TGTGCCAGCAGCTTTAATAAGGGGGCTCAAGAGACCCAGTACTTC
v_gene: TRBV7-3
abundance: -
j_gene: TRBJ2-5
d_gene: TRBD1

CDR3aa: CASSPHSYEQYF
CDR3nt: TGTGCCAGCAGTCCACACTCCTACGAGCAGTACTTC
v_gene: TRBV28
abundance: -
j_gene: TRBJ2-7
d_gene: -

CDR3aa: CASSLLSSRDEQYF
CDR3nt: TGTGCCAGCAGCTTATTATCTAGTCGGGACGAGCAGTACTTC
v_gene: TRBV7-9
abundance: -
j_gene: TRBJ2-7
d_gene: -

CDR3aa: CASSLGSIRADYGYTF
CDR3nt: TGTGCCAGCAGCTTAGGGTCCATCCGGGCGGACTATGGCTACACCTTC
v_gene: TRBV7-6
abundance: -
j_gene: TRBJ1-2
d_gene: -

CDR3aa: CASSFGQSYEQYF
CDR3nt: TGTGCCAGCAGCTTTGGCCAGTCCTACGAGCAGTACTTC
v_gene: TRBV13
abundance: -
j_gene: TRBJ2-7
d_gene: -

CDR3aa: CASGTSTNTGELFF
CDR3nt: TGTGCCAGTGGGACTAGCACGAACACCGGGGAGCTGTTTTTT
v_gene: TRBV19
abundance: -
j_gene: TRBJ2-2
d_gene: TRBD2

CDR3aa: CASSAQGGRGYTF
CDR3nt: TGTGCCAGCAGCGCACAGGGGGGTCGTGGCTACACCTTC
v_gene: TRBV9
abundance: -
j_gene: TRBJ1-2
d_gene: TRBD1

CDR3aa: CASSPYPEDLEAFF
CDR3nt: TGTGCCAGCAGCCCCTATCCGGAGGATCTGGAAGCTTTCTTT
v_gene: TRBV5-4
abundance: -
j_gene: TRBJ1-1
d_gene: -

CDR3aa: CASSLRGELAGGLTDTQYF
CDR3nt: TGTGCCAGCAGCTTAAGAGGCGAGCTAGCGGGGGGGCTGACAGATACGCAGTATTTT
v_gene: TRBV7-3
abundance: -
j_gene: TRBJ2-3
d_gene: TRBD2

CDR3aa: CASSFFGDTEAFF
CDR3nt: TGTGCCAGCAGTTTTTTCGGGGACACTGAAGCTTTCTTT
v_gene: TRBV12-3/TRBV12-4
abundance: -
j_gene: TRBJ1-1
d_gene: -

CDR3aa: CASSPWGTEKRGYGYTF
CDR3nt: TGTGCCAGTAGTCCATGGGGGACGGAAAAAAGGGGCTATGGCTACACCTTC
v_gene: TRBV19
abundance: -
j_gene: TRBJ1-2
d_gene: -

CDR3aa: CASIGSDRASYEQYF
CDR3nt: TGTGCCAGCATCGGGTCGGACAGGGCCTCCTACGAGCAGTACTTC
v_gene: TRBV28
abundance: -
j_gene: TRBJ2-7
d_gene: TRBD1

CDR3aa: CASSPHRGYNEQFF
CDR3nt: TGTGCCAGCAGCCCCCACAGGGGATACAATGAGCAGTTCTTC
v_gene: TRBV11-3
abundance: -
j_gene: TRBJ2-1
d_gene: TRBD1

CDR3aa: CASSRTGGWETQYF
CDR3nt: TGTGCCAGCAGCCGAACAGGGGGCTGGGAGACCCAGTACTTC
v_gene: TRBV28
abundance: -
j_gene: TRBJ2-5
d_gene: TRBD1

CDR3aa: CASSLEGSNIQYF
CDR3nt: TGCGCCAGCAGCTTAGAGGGGTCAAACATTCAGTACTTC
v_gene: TRBV5-1
abundance: -
j_gene: TRBJ2-4
d_gene: -